This T cell receptor (beta chain) was sequenced during a study of cytomegalovirus exposure and HLA in healthy donors. Study-level information: A later analysis reported the same platform for the roughly 120 validation repertoires and the approximately 670 first-cohort repertoires. Points from the study as a whole: TCR beta chains numbering 150 to 200 were designated cytomegalovirus-associated. Most observed TCR sequences were rare, whereas some public TCRs were detected in many donors.

With regard to this clone: Its antigen remains unknown.

The germline V gene encodes CDR1 LGHNA and CDR2 YSLEER. Trimming pared 0 bases from V and 2 bases from J, leaving 14 bases between. The CDR3 consists of 17 residues. This table comes from immunoSEQ multiplex PCR, and its TCRdb copy is limited to in-frame clones, with some not included. This sample has roughly 330,000 clones, with around 90% found just once. The V call is TRBV4-3, the J call TRBJ2-1, with D possibly TRBD2 on 5 matching bases. The TCR originated in a woman aged 25 to 39 in good health and CMV-seropositive. The sample was PBMCs. The CDR3 is CASSQDRGARAYNEQFF. CDR3 DNA: TGCGCCAGCAGCCAAGATCGGGGAGCTAGGGCCTACAATGAGCAGTTCTTC.